This T cell receptor beta chain was profiled in a study of cytomegalovirus exposure and HLA in healthy donors. The primer mix had 60 Vbeta and 13 Jbeta primers. The protocol was immunoSEQ multiplex PCR, while the TCRdb copy is restricted to in-frame clones and leaves out a portion. Here the sample spans some 200,000 clones, 65% to 85% being singletons. The germline V and J ends were trimmed by 6 bases and 7 bases, with 19 bases remaining between them. This CDR3 is 14 amino acids long. The germline gives CDR1 MNHNY, CDR2 SVGAGI (reference sequence). Material for sequencing was PBMCs. The TCR was taken from a man in his forties or fifties in good health and CMV-seronegative. The rearrangement uses TRBV6-6 and TRBJ2-7; D possibly corresponds to TRBD2 (6 bases). CDR3 nucleotides: TGTGCCAGCAGGCGGGACGTAGGGGTAGGGGAGCAGTACTTC. Its protein product is CASRRDVGVGEQYF.